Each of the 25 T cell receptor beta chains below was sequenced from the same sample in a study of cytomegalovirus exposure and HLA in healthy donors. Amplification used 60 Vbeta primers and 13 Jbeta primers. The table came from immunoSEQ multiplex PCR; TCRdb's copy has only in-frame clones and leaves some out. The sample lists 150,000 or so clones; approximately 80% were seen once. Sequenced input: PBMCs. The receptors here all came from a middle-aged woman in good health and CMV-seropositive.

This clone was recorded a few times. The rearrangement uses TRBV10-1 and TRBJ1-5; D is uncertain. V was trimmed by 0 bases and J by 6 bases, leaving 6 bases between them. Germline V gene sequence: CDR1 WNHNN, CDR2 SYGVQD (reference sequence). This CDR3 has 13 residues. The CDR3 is CASSESNGQPQHF. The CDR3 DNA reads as TGCGCCAGCAGTGAGTCAAACGGTCAGCCCCAGCATTTT.

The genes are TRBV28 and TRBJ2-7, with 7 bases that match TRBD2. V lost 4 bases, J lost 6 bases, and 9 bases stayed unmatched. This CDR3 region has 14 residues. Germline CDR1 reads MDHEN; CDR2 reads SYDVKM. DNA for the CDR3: TGTGCCAGCAGTTCGGCGGGAGCCCTGGGCGAGCAGTACTTC. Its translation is CASSSAGALGEQYF.

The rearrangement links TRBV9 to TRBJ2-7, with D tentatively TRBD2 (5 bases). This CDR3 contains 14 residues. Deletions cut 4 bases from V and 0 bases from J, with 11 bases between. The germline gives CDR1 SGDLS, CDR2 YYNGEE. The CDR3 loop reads CASSPALASYEQYF. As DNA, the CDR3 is TGTGCCAGCAGCCCCGCGCTAGCCTCCTACGAGCAGTACTTC. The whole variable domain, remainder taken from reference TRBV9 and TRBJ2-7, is DSGVTQTPKHLITATGQRVTLRCSPRSGDLSVYWYQQSLDQGLQFLIQYYNGEERAKGNILERFSAQQFPDLHSELNLSSLELGDSALYFCASSPALASYEQYFGPGTRLTVT.

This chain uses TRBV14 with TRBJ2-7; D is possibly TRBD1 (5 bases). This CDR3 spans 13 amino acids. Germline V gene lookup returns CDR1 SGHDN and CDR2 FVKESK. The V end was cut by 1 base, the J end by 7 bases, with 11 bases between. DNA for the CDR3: TGTGCCAGCAGCCAAGTCTCAGGGTCGGAGCAGTACTTC. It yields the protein CASSQVSGSEQYF. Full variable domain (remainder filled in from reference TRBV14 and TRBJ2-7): EAGVTQFPSHSVIEKGQTVTLRCDPISGHDNLYWYRRVMGKEIKFLLHFVKESKQDESGMPNNRFLAERTGGTYSTLKVQPAELEDSGVYFCASSQVSGSEQYFGPGTRLTVT.

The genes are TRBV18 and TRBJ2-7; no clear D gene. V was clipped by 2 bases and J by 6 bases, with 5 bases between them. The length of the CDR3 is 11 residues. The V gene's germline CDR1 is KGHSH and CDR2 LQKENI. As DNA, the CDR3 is TGTGCCAGCTCACCAAACAGCGAGCAGTACTTC. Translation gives CASSPNSEQYF.

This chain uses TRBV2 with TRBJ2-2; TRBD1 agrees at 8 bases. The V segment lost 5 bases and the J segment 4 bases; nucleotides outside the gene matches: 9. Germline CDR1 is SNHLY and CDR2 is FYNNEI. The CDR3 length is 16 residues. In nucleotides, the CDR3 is TGTGCCAGCAGTACCGGACAGGGCGATGGCACCGGGGAGCTGTTTTTT. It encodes CASSTGQGDGTGELFF.

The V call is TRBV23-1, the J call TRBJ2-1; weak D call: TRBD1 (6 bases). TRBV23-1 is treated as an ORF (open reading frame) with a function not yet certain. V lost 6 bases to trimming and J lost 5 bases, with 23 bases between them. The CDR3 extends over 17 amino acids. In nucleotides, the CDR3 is TGCGCCAGCAGACTCCCCGAGGGGACACCCGGCGACAATGAGCAGTTCTTC. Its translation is CASRLPEGTPGDNEQFF.

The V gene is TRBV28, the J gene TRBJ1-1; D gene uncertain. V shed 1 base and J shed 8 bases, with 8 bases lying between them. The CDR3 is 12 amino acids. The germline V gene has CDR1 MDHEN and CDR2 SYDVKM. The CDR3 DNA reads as TGTGCCAGCAGTTTATTAACTACGGAAGCTTTCTTT. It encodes CASSLLTTEAFF.

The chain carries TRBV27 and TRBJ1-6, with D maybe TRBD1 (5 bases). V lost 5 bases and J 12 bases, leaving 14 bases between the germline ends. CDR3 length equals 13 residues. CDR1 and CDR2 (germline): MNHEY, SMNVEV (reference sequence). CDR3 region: CASSALSGGPLHF. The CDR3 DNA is TGTGCCAGCAGTGCCCTCTCGGGGGGACCCCTCCACTTT.

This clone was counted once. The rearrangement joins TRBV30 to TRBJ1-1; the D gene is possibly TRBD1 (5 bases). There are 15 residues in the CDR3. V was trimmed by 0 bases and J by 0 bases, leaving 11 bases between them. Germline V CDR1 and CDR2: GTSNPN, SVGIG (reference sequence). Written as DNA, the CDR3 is TGTGCCTGGAGTGTCCAGGGCACTTTGAACACTGAAGCTTTCTTT. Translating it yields CAWSVQGTLNTEAFF.

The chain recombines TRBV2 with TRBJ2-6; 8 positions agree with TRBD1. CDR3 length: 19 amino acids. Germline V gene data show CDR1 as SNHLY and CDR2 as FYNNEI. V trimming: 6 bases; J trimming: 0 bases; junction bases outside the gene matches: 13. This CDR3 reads CASSRRRETGASGANVLTF. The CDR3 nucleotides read TGTGCCAGCAGCCGACGCCGAGAGACAGGGGCCTCTGGGGCCAACGTCCTGACTTTC.

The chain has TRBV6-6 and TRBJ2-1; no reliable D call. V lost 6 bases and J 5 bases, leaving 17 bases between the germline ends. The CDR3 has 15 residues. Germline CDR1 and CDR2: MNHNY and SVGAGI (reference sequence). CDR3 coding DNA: TGTGCCAGCAGCCTACCCGGGTCCGTGGACAATGAGCAGTTCTTC. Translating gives CASSLPGSVDNEQFF.

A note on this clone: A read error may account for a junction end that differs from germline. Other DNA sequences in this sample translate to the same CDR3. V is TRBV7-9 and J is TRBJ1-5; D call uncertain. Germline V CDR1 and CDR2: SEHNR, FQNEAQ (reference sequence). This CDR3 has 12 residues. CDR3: CASSLGDQPQHF. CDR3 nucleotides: TGCGCCAGCAGCTTAGGAGATCAGCCCCAGCATTTT.

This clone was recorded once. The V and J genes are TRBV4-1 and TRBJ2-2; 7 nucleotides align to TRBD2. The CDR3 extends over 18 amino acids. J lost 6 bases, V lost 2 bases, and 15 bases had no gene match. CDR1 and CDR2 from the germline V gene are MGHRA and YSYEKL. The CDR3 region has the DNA TGCGCCAGCAGCCAAACCCGGGGCGGGAGTGGTTCCGCCGGGGAGCTGTTTTTT. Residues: CASSQTRGGSGSAGELFF.

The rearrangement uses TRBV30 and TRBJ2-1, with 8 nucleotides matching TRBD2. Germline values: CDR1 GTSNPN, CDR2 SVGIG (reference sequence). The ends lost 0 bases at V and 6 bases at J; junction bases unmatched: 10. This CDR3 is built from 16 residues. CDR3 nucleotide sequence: TGTGCCTGGAGTGTAAGTTGGGGACTAGTGCGCAATGAGCAGTTCTTC. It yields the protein CAWSVSWGLVRNEQFF. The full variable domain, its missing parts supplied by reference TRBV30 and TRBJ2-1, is SQTIHQWPATLVQPVGSPLSLECTVEGTSNPNLYWYRQAAGRGLQLLFYSVGIGQISSEVPQNLSASRPQDRQFILSSKKLLLSDSGFYLCAWSVSWGLVRNEQFFGPGTRLTVL.

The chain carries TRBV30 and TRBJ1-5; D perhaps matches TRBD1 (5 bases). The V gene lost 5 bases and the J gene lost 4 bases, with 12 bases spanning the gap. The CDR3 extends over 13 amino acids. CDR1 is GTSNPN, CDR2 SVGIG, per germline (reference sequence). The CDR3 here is CAWGAGGNQPQHF. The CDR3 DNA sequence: TGTGCCTGGGGGGCCGGGGGGAATCAGCCCCAGCATTTT.

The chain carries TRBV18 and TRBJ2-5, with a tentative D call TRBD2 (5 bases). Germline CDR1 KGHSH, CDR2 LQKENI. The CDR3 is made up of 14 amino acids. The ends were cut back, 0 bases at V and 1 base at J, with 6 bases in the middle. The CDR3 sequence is CASSPPDFQETQYF. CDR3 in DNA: TGTGCCAGCTCACCACCGGACTTCCAAGAGACCCAGTACTTC.

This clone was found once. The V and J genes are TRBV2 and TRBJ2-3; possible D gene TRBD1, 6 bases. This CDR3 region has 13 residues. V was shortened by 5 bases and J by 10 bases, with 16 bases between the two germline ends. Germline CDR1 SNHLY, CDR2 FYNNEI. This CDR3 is CASSRNGGAAQYF. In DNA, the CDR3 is TGTGCCAGCAGTAGAAATGGGGGCGCGGCGCAGTATTTT. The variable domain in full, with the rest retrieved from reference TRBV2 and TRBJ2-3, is EPEVTQTPSHQVTQMGQEVILRCVPISNHLYFYWYRQILGQKVEFLVSFYNNEISEKSEIFDDQFSVERPDGSNFTLKIRSTKLEDSAMYFCASSRNGGAAQYFGPGTRLTVL.

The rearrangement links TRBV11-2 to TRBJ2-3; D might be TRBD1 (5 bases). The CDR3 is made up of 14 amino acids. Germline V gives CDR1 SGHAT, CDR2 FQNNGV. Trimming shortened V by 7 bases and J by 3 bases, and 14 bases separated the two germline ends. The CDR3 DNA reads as TGTGCCAGCACCCGACAGAGCAGGACAGATACGCAGTATTTT. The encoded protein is CASTRQSRTDTQYF.

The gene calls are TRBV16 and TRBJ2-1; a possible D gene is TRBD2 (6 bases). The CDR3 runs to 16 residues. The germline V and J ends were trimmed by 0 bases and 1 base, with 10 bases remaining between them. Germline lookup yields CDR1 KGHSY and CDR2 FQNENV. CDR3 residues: CASSQSVAESYNEQFF. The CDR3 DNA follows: TGTGCCAGCAGCCAATCTGTAGCGGAATCCTACAATGAGCAGTTCTTC.

The CDR3 loop is CSVLAGKNTGELFF. For the CDR3, the DNA is TGCAGCGTCCTAGCGGGGAAGAACACCGGGGAGCTGTTTTTT. This chain links TRBV29-1 with TRBJ2-2; 9 bases line up with TRBD2. This CDR3 contains 14 residues. Trimming removed 6 bases from V and 1 base from J; junction bases left unmatched: 3. Germline-derived CDR1 and CDR2 are SQVTM and ANQGSEA.

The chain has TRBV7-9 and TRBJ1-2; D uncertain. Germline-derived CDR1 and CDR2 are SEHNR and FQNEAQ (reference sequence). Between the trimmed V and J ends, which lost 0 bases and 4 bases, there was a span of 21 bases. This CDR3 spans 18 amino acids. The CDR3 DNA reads TGTGCCAGCAGCTTAGCGCACCCGAGCGGGGTTTTCGGCTATGGCTACACCTTC. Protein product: CASSLAHPSGVFGYGYTF.

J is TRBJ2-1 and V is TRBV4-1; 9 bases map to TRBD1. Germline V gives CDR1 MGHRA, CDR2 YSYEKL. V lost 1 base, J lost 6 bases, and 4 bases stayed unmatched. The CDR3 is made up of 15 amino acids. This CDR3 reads CASSQVGQGSNEQFF. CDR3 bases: TGCGCCAGCAGCCAAGTGGGACAGGGCTCCAATGAGCAGTTCTTC.

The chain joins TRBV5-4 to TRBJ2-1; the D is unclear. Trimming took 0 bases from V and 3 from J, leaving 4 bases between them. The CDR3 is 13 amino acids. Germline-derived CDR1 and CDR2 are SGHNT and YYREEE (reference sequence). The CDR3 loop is CASSLANYNEQFF. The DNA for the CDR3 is TGTGCCAGCAGCTTGGCCAACTACAATGAGCAGTTCTTC. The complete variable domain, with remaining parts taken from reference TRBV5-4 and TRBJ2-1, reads ETGVTQSPTHLIKTRGQQVTLRCSSQSGHNTVSWYQQALGQGPQFIFQYYREEENGRGNFPPRFSGLQFPNYSSELNVNALELDDSALYLCASSLANYNEQFFGPGTRLTVL.

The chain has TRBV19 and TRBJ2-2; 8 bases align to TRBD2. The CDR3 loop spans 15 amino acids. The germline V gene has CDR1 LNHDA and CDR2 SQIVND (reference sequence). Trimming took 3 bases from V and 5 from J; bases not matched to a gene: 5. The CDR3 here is CASSIGRELTGELFF. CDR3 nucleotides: TGTGCCAGTAGTATCGGGAGGGAACTGACCGGGGAGCTGTTTTTT.